These 30 T cell receptor beta chains came from one sample sequenced in a study of human versus mouse CDR3 diversity and MHC coevolution. TCRdb's copy holds only in-frame clones and misses some; the assay was immunoSEQ multiplex PCR. The sample contains about 81,000 clones, around 93% of which appear only once. The sequenced sample was naive CD4+ T cells from blood. As to subset: CD45RO-negative CD62L-positive naive CD4 T cells. Every receptor here comes from a person aged 30-69 years in good health.

J is TRBJ1-2 and V is TRBV19; no reliable D call. CDR3 length: 13 amino acids. Germline V gene data show CDR1 as LNHDA and CDR2 as SQIVND (reference sequence). V dropped 3 bases and J dropped 4 bases, with 9 bases sitting between them. CDR3 sequence: CASSIGRAYGYTF. The CDR3 nucleotides are TGTGCCAGTAGTATCGGGAGGGCCTATGGCTACACCTTC.

The chain couples TRBV9 to TRBJ2-5; D unresolved. The end of the DNA aligns better with TRBJ2-7, so the J call may be wrong. This CDR3 is 14 amino acids long. From germline, CDR1 is SGDLS and CDR2 YYNGEE. CDR3 sequence (DNA): TGTGCCAGCAGCCCCCGCCCAGGCACCTACGAGCAGTACTTC. It is translated as CASSPRPGTYEQYF.

V and J are TRBV28 and TRBJ1-1, with D maybe TRBD1 (5 bases). This CDR3 contains 13 residues. The V end was cut by 8 bases, the J end by 1 base, with 11 bases between. Germline V CDR1 and CDR2: MDHEN, SYDVKM. The CDR3 region has the DNA TGTGCCAGCCGACTCCAGGGGAACACTGAAGCTTTCTTT. It yields the protein CASRLQGNTEAFF.

The V gene is TRBV2, the J gene TRBJ1-6; 7 bases agree with TRBD1. The germline gives CDR1 SNHLY, CDR2 FYNNEI. V trimming: 6 bases; J trimming: 10 bases; junction bases outside the gene matches: 12. The CDR3 contains 15 residues. For the CDR3, the DNA is TGTGCCAGCAGGTCCTCGACAGGGATGAGCTCACCCCTCCACTTT. Residues: CASRSSTGMSSPLHF.

The chain carries TRBV2 and TRBJ2-1; 8 nucleotides line up with TRBD1. The CDR3 runs 13 residues. V dropped 5 bases and J dropped 5; count of bases not matched to a gene: 2. Per germline, CDR1 SNHLY and CDR2 FYNNEI. CDR3 loop: CASSPDRDNEQFF. DNA for the CDR3: TGTGCCAGCAGTCCGGACAGGGACAATGAGCAGTTCTTC.

This chain joins TRBV6-5 and TRBJ2-5; 7 bases map to TRBD1. The J call may be wrong; the DNA end is better matched by TRBJ2-7. CDR1 is MNHEY and CDR2 is SVGAGI in the germline V gene. The CDR3 has 13 residues. The CDR3 region has the DNA TGTGCCAGCAGTTACCGACAGGGTAACGAGCAGTACTTC. As protein: CASSYRQGNEQYF.

This clone was counted a single time. The chain links TRBV7-2 to TRBJ2-1; the D gene is possibly TRBD2 (6 bases). CDR3 length: 13 residues. The ends were cut back, 11 bases at V and 2 bases at J, with 13 bases in the middle. Germline CDR1 SGHTA, CDR2 FQGNSA. CDR3 amino acids: CASLARAYNEQFF. CDR3 in DNA: TGTGCCTCACTAGCCCGAGCCTACAATGAGCAGTTCTTC.

The gene calls are TRBV6-1 and TRBJ2-7, with 9 bases that match TRBD1. The CDR3 runs to 13 residues. V was pared by 6 bases and J by 7 bases, with 7 bases of the junction left unmatched. Germline CDR1 and CDR2: MNHNS and SASEGT. The CDR3 region has the DNA TGTGCCAGCAGCCGCGGACAGGGGAAAGAGCAGTACTTC. This encodes CASSRGQGKEQYF.

The V and J genes are TRBV7-6 and TRBJ2-1; perhaps TRBD1 as D (6 bases). This CDR3 has 14 residues. Germline assignment: CDR1 SGHVS and CDR2 FNYEAQ. Trimming took off 0 bases at V and 9 bases at J, with 12 bases between the two ends. The CDR3 spells CASSLAQRGSEQFF. CDR3 in DNA: TGTGCCAGCAGCTTAGCCCAAAGGGGGAGTGAGCAGTTCTTC.

CDR3 sequence reads: CASSPREVANEKLFF. CDR3 DNA sequence: TGTGCCAGCTCACCACGTGAGGTGGCTAATGAAAAACTGTTTTTT. The genes are TRBV18 and TRBJ1-4; D uncertain. Germline CDR1 is KGHSH and CDR2 is LQKENI. This CDR3 has 15 amino acids. Trimming left V 1 base short and J 3 bases short, with 9 bases between.

The chain uses TRBV30 and TRBJ2-5, with D tentatively TRBD1 (6 bases). The germline V and J ends were trimmed by 0 bases and 2 bases, with 10 bases remaining between them. Germline CDR1 is GTSNPN and CDR2 is SVGIG (reference sequence). This CDR3 region has 14 residues. The CDR3 coding sequence is TGTGCCTGGAGTGTAGGGGGACAACAAGAGACCCAGTACTTC. It yields the protein CAWSVGGQQETQYF.

The V call is TRBV5-4, the J call TRBJ2-3, with 9 bases fitting TRBD2. In germline, CDR1 is SGHNT, CDR2 YYREEE (reference sequence). V was clipped by 7 bases and J by 2 bases; unmatched bases: 11. This CDR3 has 16 amino acids. CDR3 DNA: TGTGCCAGCCGGCGGGGGGGGGCAGCACCCACAGATACGCAGTATTTT. Translated: CASRRGGAAPTDTQYF.

This chain uses TRBV18 with TRBJ2-7; the match to TRBD2 covers 16 bases. CDR3 length equals 16 residues. After removal of 6 bases from V and 4 bases from J, the junction contained 6 bases not matched to a gene. Looked up from germline, CDR1 is KGHSH and CDR2 is LQKENI. As DNA, the CDR3 is TGTGCCAGCTCCGGGACTAGCGGGGGGGCCGCGTACGAGCAGTACTTC. This gives the protein CASSGTSGGAAYEQYF. Together with reference TRBV18 and TRBJ2-7, the CDR3 gives the full variable domain: NAGVMQNPRHLVRRRGQEARLRCSPMKGHSHVYWYRQLPEEGLKFMVYLQKENIIDESGMPKERFSAEFPKEGPSILRIQQVVRGDSAAYFCASSGTSGGAAYEQYFGPGTRLTVT.

The chain recombines TRBV5-4 with TRBJ1-1, with 7 bases aligning to TRBD1. Trimming took 4 bases from V and 5 from J; bases not matched to a gene: 11. Germline CDR1 reads SGHNT; CDR2 reads YYREEE (reference sequence). The CDR3 runs to 15 residues. CDR3 loop: CASSSRQGGNTEAFF. The CDR3 bases are TGTGCCAGCAGCAGTAGACAGGGAGGAAATACTGAAGCTTTCTTT. The full variable domain, its missing parts supplied by reference TRBV5-4 and TRBJ1-1, is ETGVTQSPTHLIKTRGQQVTLRCSSQSGHNTVSWYQQALGQGPQFIFQYYREEENGRGNFPPRFSGLQFPNYSSELNVNALELDDSALYLCASSSRQGGNTEAFFGQGTRLTVV.

This rearrangement joins TRBV5-6 to TRBJ1-2, with 7 bases that match TRBD1. V lost 4 bases, J lost 1 base, and 4 bases stayed unmatched. CDR1 SGHDT and CDR2 YYEEEE come from the germline V gene. The CDR3 spans 14 residues. CDR3 sequence reads: CASSAGQSNYGYTF. The DNA for the CDR3 is TGTGCCAGCAGCGCGGGACAGAGTAACTATGGCTACACCTTC.

The chain has TRBV10-2 and TRBJ2-1; 9 bases align to TRBD2. The CDR3 is made up of 17 amino acids. Per the germline V gene, CDR1 is WSHSY and CDR2 is SAAADI. V was pared by 2 bases and J by 0 bases, with 5 bases of the junction left unmatched. In DNA, the CDR3 is TGCGCCAGCAGTGAGCACAGCGGGGGGCCCTCCTACAATGAGCAGTTCTTC. This translates into CASSEHSGGPSYNEQFF.

The J gene is TRBJ1-5, the V gene TRBV19, with D maybe TRBD1 (5 bases). V shed 1 base and J shed 2 bases, with 15 bases lying between them. The CDR3 loop spans 17 amino acids. Looked up from germline, CDR1 is LNHDA and CDR2 is SQIVND (reference sequence). CDR3: CASSIGRDGRGNQPQHF. CDR3 in DNA: TGTGCCAGTAGTATAGGGCGGGACGGTCGAGGCAATCAGCCCCAGCATTTT.

This clone was found a few times. The chain links TRBV28 to TRBJ1-4; possibly TRBD1 for D (6 bases). The CDR3 spans 14 residues. The V gene lost 6 bases and the J gene lost 7 bases, with 15 bases spanning the gap. CDR1 is MDHEN and CDR2 is SYDVKM in the germline V gene. For the CDR3, the DNA is TGTGCCAGCAGCCCCCATTCAGGGGCTGAAAAACTGTTTTTT. This codes for CASSPHSGAEKLFF.

V usage is TRBV7-2 and J usage is TRBJ2-1; 9 positions agree with TRBD2. The CDR3 covers 17 residues. Germline assignment: CDR1 SGHTA and CDR2 FQGNSA. Trimming removed 1 base from V and 4 bases from J; junction bases left unmatched: 8. As DNA, the CDR3 is TGTGCCAGCAGCTTAGGACAATTGAGCGGGGGGTACAATGAGCAGTTCTTC. It translates to CASSLGQLSGGYNEQFF.

The chain carries TRBV4-3 and TRBJ2-7; no definite D call. The V gene lost 0 bases and the J gene lost 5 bases, with 8 bases spanning the gap. CDR1 and CDR2 from the germline V gene are LGHNA and YSLEER. The length of the CDR3 is 13 residues. The CDR3 DNA sequence: TGCGCCAGCAGCCAAGATCCCGCGAACGAGCAGTACTTC. Translated, it gives CASSQDPANEQYF.

The chain employs TRBV7-3 and TRBJ2-2; D gene unclear. V was shortened by 6 bases and J by 0 bases, with 8 bases between the two germline ends. Germline V lookup: CDR1 SGHTA, CDR2 FQGTGA. The CDR3 totals 14 residues. The CDR3 spells CASRQTPNTGELFF. The CDR3 DNA reads as TGTGCCAGCAGACAGACACCGAACACCGGGGAGCTGTTTTTT.

CDR3 region: CASSGSYAPNTEAFF. CDR3 sequence (DNA): TGTGCCAGCAGTGGGAGTTACGCCCCGAACACTGAAGCTTTCTTT. V usage is TRBV28 and J usage is TRBJ1-1; D gene ambiguous. This CDR3 region has 15 residues. Trimming pared 5 bases from V and 1 base from J, leaving 14 bases between. Germline V gives CDR1 MDHEN, CDR2 SYDVKM. The whole variable domain, filled in from reference TRBV28 and TRBJ1-1, reads DVKVTQSSRYLVKRTGEKVFLECVQDMDHENMFWYRQDPGLGLRLIYFSYDVKMKEKGDIPEGYSVSREKKERFSLILESASTNQTSMYLCASSGSYAPNTEAFFGQGTRLTVV.

The V call is TRBV5-1, the J call TRBJ2-3; TRBD2 agrees at 11 bases. CDR3 length: 15 residues. V trimming: 3 bases; J trimming: 3 bases; junction bases outside the gene matches: 3. Germline values: CDR1 SGHRS, CDR2 YFSETQ. The CDR3 protein is CASSSSGRSTDTQYF. In nucleotides, the CDR3 is TGCGCCAGCAGCTCTAGCGGGAGGTCGACAGATACGCAGTATTTT.

On this clone: The junction departs from germline at one end; a sequencing error may be responsible. The chain links TRBV6-1 to TRBJ2-7; D is possibly TRBD2 (5 bases). This CDR3 comprises 12 residues. CDR1 and CDR2 from the germline V gene are MNHNS and SASEGT. This CDR3 is CASRSYDYKQYF. The CDR3 nucleotides read TGTGCCAGCAGGTCTTACGACTACAAGCAGTACTTC.

The chain has TRBV4-3 and TRBJ2-1, with 7 bases lining up with TRBD2. V lost 1 base, J lost 6 bases, and 3 bases stayed unmatched. Germline-derived CDR1 and CDR2 are LGHNA and YSLEER. The CDR3 length is 14 residues. The CDR3 DNA reads as TGCGCCAGCAGCCAAGTTAGCGGGCTCAATGAGCAGTTCTTC. Residues: CASSQVSGLNEQFF.

This chain connects TRBV18 to TRBJ2-7; the D gene is possibly TRBD2 (6 bases). The CDR3 runs 16 residues. Germline CDR1 KGHSH, CDR2 LQKENI. Trimming pared 4 bases from V and 0 bases from J, leaving 16 bases between. This CDR3 reads CASSHRGGRSSYEQYF. Written as DNA, the CDR3 is TGTGCCAGCTCACATAGAGGTGGGAGGAGCTCCTACGAGCAGTACTTC. Complete variable domain (other parts from reference TRBV18 and TRBJ2-7): NAGVMQNPRHLVRRRGQEARLRCSPMKGHSHVYWYRQLPEEGLKFMVYLQKENIIDESGMPKERFSAEFPKEGPSILRIQQVVRGDSAAYFCASSHRGGRSSYEQYFGPGTRLTVT.

V is TRBV7-2 and J is TRBJ2-7, with TRBD1 identical over 10 bases. J gave up 5 bases and V 5 bases, and 6 bases lay outside the gene matches. Germline V gives CDR1 SGHTA, CDR2 FQGNSA. This CDR3 has 14 amino acids. CDR3 sequence (DNA): TGTGCCAGCAGCGGGGACAGGGGCGGCCACGAGCAGTACTTC. Encoded protein: CASSGDRGGHEQYF.

In regard to this clone: No conserved phenylalanine or tryptophan ends this CDR3, so it is likely a read error. The DNA is omitted, as the CDR3 cannot be located on it reliably, and the CDR3 follows TCRdb's listing. J is TRBJ2-7 and V is TRBV20-1; the DNA was not compared with TRBD1, the D call given in the table. Per germline, CDR1 DFQATT and CDR2 SNEGSKA (reference sequence). The CDR3 length is 11 residues, termini included. CDR3 protein: CSALSDRRFLI.

CDR3 sequence: CASSPQGRYTEAFF. CDR3 coding DNA: TGTGCCAGCAGCCCACAGGGGCGGTACACTGAAGCTTTCTTT. The chain is built from TRBV7-2 and TRBJ1-1, with TRBD1 identical over 7 bases. Germline V gives CDR1 SGHTA, CDR2 FQGNSA. V gave up 5 bases and J gave up 3 bases; unmatched junction bases: 6. The CDR3 has 14 residues.

The rearrangement uses TRBV27 and TRBJ2-7; D not resolved. V was pared by 6 bases and J by 0 bases, with 9 bases between. Germline CDR1 MNHEY, CDR2 SMNVEV (reference sequence). CDR3 length equals 13 residues. CDR3 nucleotide sequence: TGTGCCAGCAGCCAGTCACCCTCCTACGAGCAGTACTTC. Translation gives CASSQSPSYEQYF.